These 3 T cell receptor beta chains came from one sample sequenced in a study of blood T cell repertoires in COVID-19 (dated by TCRdb to about 2020). The library was made by the immunoSEQ multiplex PCR assay. In its TCRdb copy, this immuneACCESS table keeps in-frame sequences only and misses some clones. Where compared with another copy, unresolved V genes explain less than half of these, and the others have no known cause. This sample holds fewer than 150,000 clones; about 88% were observed only once. Of the sample, roughly 5.4% is held by the ten largest clones. The specimen sequenced was peripheral blood. The source is a human donor in a cohort sampled during active COVID-19.

The V call is TRBV6-6, the J call TRBJ2-3; 9 bases map to TRBD2. This CDR3 has 15 residues. V gave up 5 bases and J gave up 5 bases; unmatched junction bases: 8. Germline V gives CDR1 MNHNY, CDR2 SVGAGI (reference sequence). CDR3 protein: CASSPPAGGEDTQYF. The CDR3 nucleotides are TGTGCCAGCAGTCCCCCAGCGGGGGGAGAAGATACGCAGTATTTT.

The chain employs TRBV9 and TRBJ2-2, with no clear D. Trimming stripped 0 bases from V and 2 bases from J, with 5 bases between. The CDR3 contains 14 residues. The germline V gene encodes CDR1 SGDLS and CDR2 YYNGEE. The CDR3, as DNA: TGTGCCAGCAGCGTAGCTCCCAACACCGGGGAGCTGTTTTTT. Translation gives CASSVAPNTGELFF. Using reference TRBV9 and TRBJ2-2 for the parts outside the CDR3, the full variable domain is DSGVTQTPKHLITATGQRVTLRCSPRSGDLSVYWYQQSLDQGLQFLIQYYNGEERAKGNILERFSAQQFPDLHSELNLSSLELGDSALYFCASSVAPNTGELFFGEGSRLTVL.

The chain employs TRBV5-1 and TRBJ2-1; 13 bases are a match to TRBD2. This CDR3 is built from 15 residues. J was trimmed by 6 bases and V by 3 bases; bases with no gene match: 3. The germline V gene has CDR1 SGHRS and CDR2 YFSETQ. Written as DNA, the CDR3 is TGCGCCAGCAGCTCCGGACTAGCGGGGGCCAATGAGCAGTTCTTC. Its protein product is CASSSGLAGANEQFF. Together with reference TRBV5-1 and TRBJ2-1, the CDR3 gives the full variable domain: KAGVTQTPRYLIKTRGQQVTLSCSPISGHRSVSWYQQTPGQGLQFLFEYFSETQRNKGNFPGRFSGRQFSNSRSEMNVSTLELGDSALYLCASSSGLAGANEQFFGPGTRLTVL.